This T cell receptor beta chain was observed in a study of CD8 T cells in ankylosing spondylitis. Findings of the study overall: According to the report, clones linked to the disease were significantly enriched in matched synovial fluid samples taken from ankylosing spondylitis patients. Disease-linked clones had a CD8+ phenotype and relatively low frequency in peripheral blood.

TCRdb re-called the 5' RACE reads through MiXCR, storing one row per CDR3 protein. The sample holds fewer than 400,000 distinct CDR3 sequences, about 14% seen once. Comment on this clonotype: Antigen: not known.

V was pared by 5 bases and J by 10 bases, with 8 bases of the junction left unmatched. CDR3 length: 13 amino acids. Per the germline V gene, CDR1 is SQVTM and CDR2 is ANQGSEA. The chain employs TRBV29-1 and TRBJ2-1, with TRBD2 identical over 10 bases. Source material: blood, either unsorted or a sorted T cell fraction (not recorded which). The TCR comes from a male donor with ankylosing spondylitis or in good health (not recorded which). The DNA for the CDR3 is TGCAGCGTTCGAGCGGGAGGGCCTAAGGAGCAGTTCTTC. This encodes CSVRAGGPKEQFF.